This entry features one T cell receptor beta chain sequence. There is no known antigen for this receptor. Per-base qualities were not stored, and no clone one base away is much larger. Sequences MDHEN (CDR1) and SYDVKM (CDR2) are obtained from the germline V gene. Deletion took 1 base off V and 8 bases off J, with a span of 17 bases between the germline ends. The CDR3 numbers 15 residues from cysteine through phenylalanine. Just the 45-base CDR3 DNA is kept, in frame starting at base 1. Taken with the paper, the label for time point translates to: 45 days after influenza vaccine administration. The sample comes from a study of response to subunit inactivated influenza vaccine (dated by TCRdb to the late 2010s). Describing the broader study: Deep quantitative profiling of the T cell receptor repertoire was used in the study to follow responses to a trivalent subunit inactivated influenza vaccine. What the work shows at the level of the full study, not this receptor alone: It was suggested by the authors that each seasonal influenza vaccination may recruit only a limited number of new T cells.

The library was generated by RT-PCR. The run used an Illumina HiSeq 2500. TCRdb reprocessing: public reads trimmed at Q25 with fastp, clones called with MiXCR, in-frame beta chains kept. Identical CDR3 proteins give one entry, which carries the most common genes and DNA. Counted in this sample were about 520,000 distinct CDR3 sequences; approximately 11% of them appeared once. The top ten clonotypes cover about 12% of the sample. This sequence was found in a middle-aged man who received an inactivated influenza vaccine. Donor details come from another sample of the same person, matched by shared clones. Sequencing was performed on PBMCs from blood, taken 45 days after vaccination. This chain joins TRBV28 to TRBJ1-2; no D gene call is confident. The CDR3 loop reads CASSLFGGGVEGYTF. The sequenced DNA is TGTGCCAGCAGTTTATTTGGTGGCGGGGTAGAGGGCTACACCTTC.